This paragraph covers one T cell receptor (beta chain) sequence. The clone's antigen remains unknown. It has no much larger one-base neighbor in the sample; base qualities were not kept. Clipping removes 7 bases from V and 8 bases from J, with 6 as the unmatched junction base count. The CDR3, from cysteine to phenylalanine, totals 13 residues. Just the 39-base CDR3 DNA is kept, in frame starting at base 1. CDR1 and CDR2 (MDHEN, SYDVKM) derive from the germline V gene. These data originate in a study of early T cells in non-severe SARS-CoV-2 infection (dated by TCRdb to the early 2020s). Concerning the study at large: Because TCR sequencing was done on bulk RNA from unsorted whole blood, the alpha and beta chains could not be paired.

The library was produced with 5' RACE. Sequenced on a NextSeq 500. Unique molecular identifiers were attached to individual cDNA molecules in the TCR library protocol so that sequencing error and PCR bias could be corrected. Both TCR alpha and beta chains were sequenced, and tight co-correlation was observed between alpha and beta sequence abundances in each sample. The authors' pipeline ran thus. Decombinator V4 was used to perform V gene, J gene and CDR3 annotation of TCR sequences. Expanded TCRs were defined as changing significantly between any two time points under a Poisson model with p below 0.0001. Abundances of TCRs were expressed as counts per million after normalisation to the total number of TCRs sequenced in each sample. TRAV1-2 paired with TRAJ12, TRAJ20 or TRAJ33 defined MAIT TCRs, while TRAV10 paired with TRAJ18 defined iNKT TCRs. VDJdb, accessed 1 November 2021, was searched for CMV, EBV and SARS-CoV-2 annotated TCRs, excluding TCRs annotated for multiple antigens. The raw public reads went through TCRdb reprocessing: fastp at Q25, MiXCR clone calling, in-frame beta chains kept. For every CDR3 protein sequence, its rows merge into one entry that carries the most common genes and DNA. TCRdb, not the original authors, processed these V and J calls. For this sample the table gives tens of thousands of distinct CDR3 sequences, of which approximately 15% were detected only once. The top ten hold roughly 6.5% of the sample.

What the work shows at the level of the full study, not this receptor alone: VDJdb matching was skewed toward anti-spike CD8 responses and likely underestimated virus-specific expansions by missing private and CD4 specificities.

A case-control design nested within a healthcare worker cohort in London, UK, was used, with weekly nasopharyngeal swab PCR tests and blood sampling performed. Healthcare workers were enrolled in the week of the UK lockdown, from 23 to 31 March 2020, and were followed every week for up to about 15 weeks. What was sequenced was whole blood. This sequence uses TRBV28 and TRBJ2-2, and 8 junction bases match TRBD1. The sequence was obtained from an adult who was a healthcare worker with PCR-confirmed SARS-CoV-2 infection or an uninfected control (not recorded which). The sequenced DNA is TGTGCCAGCAAGACAGGGGATGCTGGGGAGCTGTTTTTT. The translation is CASKTGDAGELFF.